This T cell receptor (beta chain) was identified during a study of cytomegalovirus exposure and HLA in healthy donors. Study-level points and caveats: As confirmed in vitro, three CMV-associated chains were specific for CMV antigens. Per published reports, the classifier diagnosed cytomegalovirus status with high specificity and sensitivity.

Comments on this clone: No antigen is known for it.

Here immunoSEQ multiplex PCR was the method, and the copy in TCRdb shows in-frame clones only, minus some. This sample has under 200,000 clones, with approximately 96% found just once. CDR3 length: 13 residues. Trimming at V came to 3 bases and at J to 6 bases, leaving 2 bases not matched to a gene. Germline V gene data show CDR1 as GTSNPN and CDR2 as SVGIG (reference sequence). The V call is TRBV30, the J call TRBJ1-4; 9 nucleotides line up with TRBD1. The sequencing input was PBMCs. The TCR originated in a woman aged 18-30 years in good health and CMV-seronegative. CDR3 sequence reads: CAWRDRGYEKLFF. CDR3 DNA sequence: TGTGCCTGGAGAGACAGGGGGTATGAAAAACTGTTTTTT.